Described below is a single TCR beta chain sequence and its context. This entry comes from a study of shared T cell receptors in the human thymus. CDR3 length: 13 residues. V lost 4 bases, J lost 1 base, and 7 bases lay in between. The germline gives CDR1 MRHNA, CDR2 SNTAGT. Sequencing was performed with immunoSEQ multiplex PCR; in TCRdb, only in-frame clones are kept and a portion is missing. The sample shows around 730,000 clones, approximately 83% of them seen only once. This sample also belongs to another study, concerning human thymus T cells. According to that study: Those donating were healthy Finnish infants in corrective surgery for congenital heart defects. Thymus pieces cut out during corrective heart surgery were the tissue that was used. Apparent skewing of V and J gene usage characterized both thymic and blood repertoires. Highly overlapping thymic repertoires in unrelated individuals were reported by related research.

The V gene is TRBV6-4, the J gene TRBJ1-1, with a tentative D call TRBD1 (5 bases). Material for sequencing was thymocytes. The sequence was obtained from a girl less than two years old with a congenital heart defect. Here the CDR3 reads CASSADKNTEAFF. CDR3 DNA sequence: TGTGCCAGCAGTGCGGACAAGAACACTGAAGCTTTCTTT.